This record looks at one T cell receptor (beta chain) sequence and its context. Its specificity is not known. From RNA transcripts, TCR beta CDR3 regions were amplified. An initial round of RT-PCR targeting the TCR CDR3 relied on the HTBI primer set. Via MiXCR, TCRdb re-called the multiplex PCR reads, giving one row per CDR3 protein. The sample records 250,000 to 300,000 distinct CDR3 sequences, approximately 18% being singletons. The CDR3 totals 16 residues. The V and J ends lost 0 bases and 0 bases respectively, with 12 bases between them. Germline CDR1 and CDR2: DFQATT and SNEGSKA (reference sequence). This sample is drawn from a study of T cells in Graves' hyperthyroidism and ophthalmopathy. Study conclusions and caveats: Most thyroid clonotypes expanded above 0.001 appeared in blood too.

A Clinical Activity Score of at least 3, a NOSPECS grade of at least 4 and a duration under 3 months were recorded in the ophthalmopathy patients. Lactation, pregnancy, other autoimmune disease or uncontrolled infection excluded patients. Sequencing input: blood. The chain employs TRBV20-1 and TRBJ1-5, with unresolved D. This sequence was found in a man between 50 and 59 years old with Graves' ophthalmopathy. The CDR3 DNA sequence: TGCAGTGCTAGAGATGTTCTAACGGTTAGCAATCAGCCCCAGCATTTT. Protein product: CSARDVLTVSNQPQHF.